This T cell receptor (beta chain) is drawn from a study of T cell repertoires in cytomegalovirus infection. This CDR3 spans 15 amino acids. V shed 2 bases, J shed 4 bases, and the junction held 8 bases outside the gene matches. Germline V CDR1 and CDR2: ENHRY, SYGVKD. Via MiXCR, TCRdb re-called the reads, giving one row per CDR3 protein. The sample holds 110,000 to 150,000 distinct CDR3 sequences, 6.5% seen once. This clonotype appeared a few times. The specimen sequenced was PBMCs. This clonotype originated in a human donor in good health (CMV status not recorded). Some clones in this sample may be carry-over from other donors' samples. The V gene is TRBV10-3, the J gene TRBJ2-7, with 7 bases identical to TRBD2. This CDR3 reads CAISEKTSGDYEQYF. The CDR3 region has the DNA TGTGCCATCAGTGAGAAAACCAGCGGGGATTACGAGCAGTACTTC.